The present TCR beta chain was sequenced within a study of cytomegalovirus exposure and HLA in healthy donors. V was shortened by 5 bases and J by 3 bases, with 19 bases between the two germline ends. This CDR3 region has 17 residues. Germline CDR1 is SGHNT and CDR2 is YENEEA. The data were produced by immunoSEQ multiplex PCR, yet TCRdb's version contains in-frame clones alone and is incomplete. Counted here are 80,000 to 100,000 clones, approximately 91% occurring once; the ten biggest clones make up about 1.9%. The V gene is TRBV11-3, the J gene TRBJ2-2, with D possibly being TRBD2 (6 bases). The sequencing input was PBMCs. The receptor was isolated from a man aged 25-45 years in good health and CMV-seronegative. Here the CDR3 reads CASSPPAGTLDTGELFF. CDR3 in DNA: TGTGCCAGCAGCCCTCCGGCGGGGACGCTGGACACCGGGGAGCTGTTTTTT.